This T cell receptor (beta chain) was observed in a study of shared T cell receptors in the human thymus. V gave up 1 base and J gave up 5 bases, with 5 bases separating them. There are 12 residues in the CDR3. Germline assignment: CDR1 SGHVS and CDR2 FNYEAQ. Only a few counts were recorded for this clone. The repertoire was sequenced with immunoSEQ multiplex PCR; TCRdb's copy has only in-frame clones and lacks some. The data show roughly 710,000 clones, with over 75% seen just once and roughly 0.01% held by the top ten. This same sample was also taken into another study, of human thymus T cells. That study reports: Donors were healthy Finnish infants having corrective surgery for congenital heart defects. Resections that were taken during corrective heart surgery supplied the thymus tissue. Apparent bias marked the V and J gene usage of thymic and blood repertoires. Highly overlapping thymic repertoires among unrelated individuals were reported in related research.

The sequenced material came from thymocytes. This sequence joins TRBV7-6 and TRBJ1-2; no definite D call. This TCR came from a girl in the first two years of life with a congenital heart defect. CDR3 loop: CASSLGGYGYTF. The CDR3 bases are TGTGCCAGCAGCTTAGGAGGGTATGGCTACACCTTC.